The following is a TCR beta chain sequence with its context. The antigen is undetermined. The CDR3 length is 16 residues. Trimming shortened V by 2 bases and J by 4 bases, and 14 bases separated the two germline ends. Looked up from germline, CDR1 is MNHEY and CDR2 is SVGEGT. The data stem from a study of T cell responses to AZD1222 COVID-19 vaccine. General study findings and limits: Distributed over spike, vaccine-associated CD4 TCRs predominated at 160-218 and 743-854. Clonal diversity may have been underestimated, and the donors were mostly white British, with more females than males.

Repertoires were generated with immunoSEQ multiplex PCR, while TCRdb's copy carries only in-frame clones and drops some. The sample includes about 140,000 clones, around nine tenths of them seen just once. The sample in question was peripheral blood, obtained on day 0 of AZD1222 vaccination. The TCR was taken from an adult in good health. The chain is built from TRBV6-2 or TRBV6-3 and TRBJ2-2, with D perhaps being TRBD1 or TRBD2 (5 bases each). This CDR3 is CASSYPRGKLTGELFF. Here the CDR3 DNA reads TGTGCCAGCAGTTACCCCCGGGGCAAACTCACCGGGGAGCTGTTTTTT.